The 3 T cell receptor beta chains below all came from one sample that was sequenced in a study of blood T cells in healthy people across ages. A second roughly 6 to 11 cycle PCR used barcoded and J-beta primers. TCRdb independently ran MiXCR on the 5' RACE reads; one entry per CDR3 protein. The table lists almost 300,000 distinct CDR3 sequences, about 25% of them singletons. The sample was blood. The origin of the receptors is a woman aged 65 to 85 in good health.

V is TRBV7-9 and J is TRBJ2-7; possible D gene TRBD1, 5 bases. CDR3 length: 14 amino acids. The V gene lost 3 bases and the J gene lost 1 base, with 10 bases spanning the gap. The germline V gene encodes CDR1 SEHNR and CDR2 FQNEAQ (reference sequence). Here the CDR3 DNA reads TGTGCCAGCAGCTTTCAAGGGGAATCCTACGAGCAGTACTTC. This gives the protein CASSFQGESYEQYF.

The chain joins TRBV28 to TRBJ2-1, with D possibly TRBD1 on 5 matching bases. The end of the DNA aligns better with TRBJ2-7, so the J call may be wrong. The CDR3 runs 13 residues. Germline CDR1 and CDR2: MDHEN and SYDVKM. The CDR3 nucleotides are TGTGCCAGCACCGAGGACATTACATACGAGCAGTACTTC. Amino acids: CASTEDITYEQYF.

The rearrangement uses TRBV20-1 and TRBJ1-4, with a weak D call TRBD1 (6 bases). The CDR3 is made up of 15 amino acids. The germline V gene encodes CDR1 DFQATT and CDR2 SNEGSKA (reference sequence). V shed 2 bases and J shed 0 bases, with 10 bases lying between them. As DNA, the CDR3 is TGCAGTGCTAGACGGACAGTTGCAACTAATGAAAAACTGTTTTTT. It is translated as CSARRTVATNEKLFF.